Listed below are T cell receptor beta chains from one sample, sequenced in a study of blood T cell repertoires in COVID-19. The assay was immunoSEQ multiplex PCR, and TCRdb's table has in-frame clones only and misses some. The data hold approximately 110,000 clones, with roughly 80% observed a single time. Material: peripheral blood. These receptors came from a man between 70 and 80 years old with active or convalescent COVID-19. Both conserved end residues are part of each CDR3. The D gene is left open where the match is weak. The size field is filled for only some rows; it gives once, few, many or a size class.

cdr3_nt,cdr3_aa,j_call,d_call,clone_size,v_call
TGCGCCAGCAGCACAGAAAGTGGCGTTGGCTACACCTTC,CASSTESGVGYTF,TRBJ1-2,NA,NA,TRBV5-1
TGCGCCAGCAGCTTGGAACGGACTAGCGGGCGAGGAGAGACCCAGTACTTC,CASSLERTSGRGETQYF,TRBJ2-5,TRBD2,NA,TRBV5-1
TGTGCCAGTAGTATAGCTGGGGGGTCCTACGAGCAGTACTTC,CASSIAGGSYEQYF,TRBJ2-7,NA,NA,TRBV19
TGTGCCAGCAGTTTTTCCAGGACTACGGATGAGCAGTTCTTC,CASSFSRTTDEQFF,TRBJ2-1,NA,NA,TRBV27
TGTGCCAGCAGTGAGGGCGACAGTAATGAAAAACTGTTTTTT,CASSEGDSNEKLFF,TRBJ1-4,NA,once,TRBV2
TGTGCCATCAGAGACCCTAGCGGGGGGATGTCAGATACGCAGTATTTT,CAIRDPSGGMSDTQYF,TRBJ2-3,TRBD2,NA,TRBV10-3
TGTGCCAGCAGCGTCGCCACAGGAAAACAATACGAGCAGTACTTC,CASSVATGKQYEQYF,TRBJ2-7,NA,NA,TRBV5-5
TGTGCCTGGAGTGGGGACAGGGGGGCCCTCGACTATGGCTACACCTTC,CAWSGDRGALDYGYTF,TRBJ1-2,TRBD1,NA,TRBV30
TGTGCCAGCAGGGCCACAGGGGTAGACTATGGCTACACCTTC,CASRATGVDYGYTF,TRBJ1-2,TRBD1,NA,TRBV6-4
TGTGCCAGCAGCTTAGGTAGCGGGAGTGGGAATGAGCAGTTCTTC,CASSLGSGSGNEQFF,TRBJ2-1,TRBD2,NA,TRBV7-6
TGTGCCAGCAGCTCAACCGGGACAGGGGAGCACGAGCAGTACTTC,CASSSTGTGEHEQYF,TRBJ2-7,TRBD1,few,TRBV7-9
TGTGCCAGCAGTAATAGACAGGGCGCTCTAGCCAAAAACATTCAGTACTTC,CASSNRQGALAKNIQYF,TRBJ2-4,TRBD1,NA,TRBV28
TGTGCCAGCAGCTTAGGAGGACTATCTGGGTACCTTGGTGGCTACACCTTC,CASSLGGLSGYLGGYTF,TRBJ1-2,NA,NA,TRBV7-9
TGTGCCAGCAACAAACCGAAGGGGAGCAATCAGCCCCAGCATTTT,CASNKPKGSNQPQHF,TRBJ1-5,NA,NA,TRBV28
TGTGCCAGCAGTCGGACAGGGGGTCGGTTGGACAATCAGCCCCAGCATTTT,CASSRTGGRLDNQPQHF,TRBJ1-5,TRBD1,NA,TRBV28
TGTGCCAGCAGTGAAGCTACAGGGGTGTCACCCCTCCACTTT,CASSEATGVSPLHF,TRBJ1-6,TRBD1,few,TRBV2
TGTGCCAGCAGCTTCCTGACGGGTGTTGAAGCTTTCTTT,CASSFLTGVEAFF,TRBJ1-1,NA,NA,TRBV7-2
TGTGCCGCTTCACACGATCAAGAGACCCAGTACTTC,CAASHDQETQYF,TRBJ2-5,NA,NA,TRBV3-1/TRBV3-2
TGTGCCATCAGTGACAGGGAGGGCAATCAGCCCCAGCATTTT,CAISDREGNQPQHF,TRBJ1-5,NA,few,TRBV10-3
TGCGCCAGCAGCCCCGGACAGGGGCCGTCCCATGGCTACACCTTC,CASSPGQGPSHGYTF,TRBJ1-2,TRBD1,NA,TRBV5-1
TGTGCCAGCAGTAAAGGACAGTCCCCTAGCACAGATACGCAGTATTTT,CASSKGQSPSTDTQYF,TRBJ2-3,NA,NA,TRBV28
TGCGCCAGCAGACCCCGGGACACGACTAACTATGGCTACACCTTC,CASRPRDTTNYGYTF,TRBJ1-2,NA,once,TRBV5-1
TGTGCCAGCAGTGAATGGGACAGCCGGACGGGGGAGCTGTTTTTT,CASSEWDSRTGELFF,TRBJ2-2,TRBD1,NA,TRBV2
TGTGCCAGCTCACCAAACGCAGGGGGGAGCACAGATACGCAGTATTTT,CASSPNAGGSTDTQYF,TRBJ2-3,NA,NA,TRBV18
TGCGCCAGCAGCCAAGATCGGCGGCTAGCGGGGCCCGGGGAGCTGTTTTTT,CASSQDRRLAGPGELFF,TRBJ2-2,TRBD2,NA,TRBV4-1
TGTGCCAGCAGTTTATCACCATCACGGGGCTACGAGCAGTACTTC,CASSLSPSRGYEQYF,TRBJ2-7,NA,NA,TRBV27
TGTGCCAGCAGTTACGTGGGACAGAAGAACTATGGCTACACCTTC,CASSYVGQKNYGYTF,TRBJ1-2,TRBD1,NA,TRBV6-5
TGTGCCTTCAAGGGCGGGACCTTATTGAACACTGAAGCTTTCTTT,CAFKGGTLLNTEAFF,TRBJ1-1,NA,NA,TRBV30
TGCGCCAGCAGCCCGGGACAGATAAACACCGGGGAGCTGTTTTTT,CASSPGQINTGELFF,TRBJ2-2,TRBD1,NA,TRBV5-1
TGTGCCTGGTCCTCGGGTCCTGGAAACACCATATATTTT,CAWSSGPGNTIYF,TRBJ1-3,NA,NA,TRBV30
TGTGCCAGCAGTTTATTAGGGGGGGACATAGATCAGCCCCAGCATTTT,CASSLLGGDIDQPQHF,TRBJ1-5,NA,once,TRBV27
TGTGCCAGCAGCCCTAAGGGGCAGGGGGCGATGGGGAAACTGTTTTTT,CASSPKGQGAMGKLFF,TRBJ1-4,TRBD1,NA,TRBV27
TGTGCCAGTAGTATAGTGGGGGCGGAAGGAGCAACTTATGGCTACACCTTC,CASSIVGAEGATYGYTF,TRBJ1-2,NA,few,TRBV19
TGTGCCAGCAGTCGTAGCGGGAGCACAGATACGCAGTATTTT,CASSRSGSTDTQYF,TRBJ2-3,TRBD2,NA,TRBV6-2/TRBV6-3
TGTGCCAGCAGCCTCTCCTTGGGGGGCGAGCAGTACTTC,CASSLSLGGEQYF,TRBJ2-7,NA,NA,TRBV3-1/TRBV3-2
TGTGCCAGCAGCTGGGGAGGAGCGGGGGGTACAGATACGCAGTATTTT,CASSWGGAGGTDTQYF,TRBJ2-3,TRBD2,NA,TRBV7-3
TGTGCCAGCAGTTTAAACAGGGAAAGAGACTTC,CASSLNRERDF,TRBJ2-7,NA,NA,TRBV28